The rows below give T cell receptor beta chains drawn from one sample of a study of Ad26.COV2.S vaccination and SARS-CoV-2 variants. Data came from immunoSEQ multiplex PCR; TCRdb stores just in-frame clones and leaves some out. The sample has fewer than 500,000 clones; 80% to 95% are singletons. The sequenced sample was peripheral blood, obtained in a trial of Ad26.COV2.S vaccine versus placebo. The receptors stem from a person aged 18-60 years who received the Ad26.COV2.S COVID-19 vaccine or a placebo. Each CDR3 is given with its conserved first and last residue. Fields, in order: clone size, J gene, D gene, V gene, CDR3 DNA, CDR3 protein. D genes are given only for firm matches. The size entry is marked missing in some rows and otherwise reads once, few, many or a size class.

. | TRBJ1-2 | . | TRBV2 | TGTGCCAGCAGGTCCCGGGGTACGTATGGCTACACCTTC | CASRSRGTYGYTF
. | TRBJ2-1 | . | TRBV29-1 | TGCAGCGTTGAAGGGATAGGCTACAATGAGCAGTTCTTC | CSVEGIGYNEQFF
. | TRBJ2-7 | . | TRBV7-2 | TGTGCCAGCAGCTTAGGACCACCGAAGAGCTCCTACGAGCAGTACTTC | CASSLGPPKSSYEQYF
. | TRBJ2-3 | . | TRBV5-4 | TGTGCCAGCAGCTTGGGGGCCGACTCCCCAGATACGCAGTATTTT | CASSLGADSPDTQYF
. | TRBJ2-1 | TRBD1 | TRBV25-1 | TGTGCCAGCAGTGAAAGCACGGACAGGGGGTTCTACAATGAGCAGTTCTTC | CASSESTDRGFYNEQFF
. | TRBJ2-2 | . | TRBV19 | TGTGCCAGTAGTATATCCGACACCGGGGAGCTGTTTTTT | CASSISDTGELFF
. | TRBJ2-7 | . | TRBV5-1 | TGCGCCAGCAGGATGGCGGTGGCAGGCGAGCAGTACTTC | CASRMAVAGEQYF
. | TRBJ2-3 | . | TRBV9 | TGTGCCAGCAGCGTAGCTGGCAGCACAGATACGCAGTATTTT | CASSVAGSTDTQYF
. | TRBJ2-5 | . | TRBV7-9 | TGTGCCAGCCGAGGGACGAAAGGCCAAGAGACCCAGTACTTC | CASRGTKGQETQYF
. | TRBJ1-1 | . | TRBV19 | TGTGCCAGTAGGCACGGAGGGACATTGAACACTGAAGCTTTCTTT | CASRHGGTLNTEAFF
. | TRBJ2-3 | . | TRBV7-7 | TGTGCCAGCAGCTTGAGGGGGGCAGATACGCAGTATTTT | CASSLRGADTQYF
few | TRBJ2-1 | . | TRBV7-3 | TGTGCCAGCAGCCAGCCAGGGGACGATGAGCAGTTCTTC | CASSQPGDDEQFF
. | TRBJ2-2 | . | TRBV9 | TGTGCCAGCAGCGTAGAGAGGGGCACCGGGGAGCTGTTTTTT | CASSVERGTGELFF
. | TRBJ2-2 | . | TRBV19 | TGTGCCAGTATAGGCGTAATTGCCACCGGGGAGCTGTTTTTT | CASIGVIATGELFF
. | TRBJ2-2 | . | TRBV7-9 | TGTGCCAGCAGCTTAGCATCCGGGATTCATACCGGGGAGCTGTTTTTT | CASSLASGIHTGELFF
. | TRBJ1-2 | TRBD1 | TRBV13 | TGTGCCAGCAGCAGGACAGGGGGGGAAGGCTACACCTTC | CASSRTGGEGYTF
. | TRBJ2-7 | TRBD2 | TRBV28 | TGTGCCAGCCGACAGGCACTAGCGGCCTCGGGGCAGTACTTC | CASRQALAASGQYF
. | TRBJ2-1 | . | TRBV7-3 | TGTGCCAGCAGCCAGGACAGCTACAATGAGCAGTTCTTC | CASSQDSYNEQFF
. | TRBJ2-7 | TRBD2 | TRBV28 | TGTGCCAGCAGTTTAGGCGCTAGCGGGACCACCGAGCAGTACTTC | CASSLGASGTTEQYF
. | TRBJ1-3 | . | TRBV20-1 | TGCAGTGCTAGTCGTTCCCATCCTGGGGGAAACACCATATATTTT | CSASRSHPGGNTIYF
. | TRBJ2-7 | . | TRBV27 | TGTGCCAGCAGTATTACAGGACGATCCTACGAGCAGTACTTC | CASSITGRSYEQYF
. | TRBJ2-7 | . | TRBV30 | TGTGCCTGGAGTGTAGGCCGGACGGCCGCCTACGAGCAGTACTTC | CAWSVGRTAAYEQYF